This TCR beta chain was sequenced for a study of Graves' ophthalmopathy and Graves' hyperthyroidism. Study-level information: The authors collected peripheral blood at initial diagnosis, before any treatment.

Stable hyperthyroidism meant no progression to ophthalmopathy within 18 months of follow-up. Excluded were patients with other autoimmune diseases, uncontrolled infections, pregnancy or lactation. Study results and limitations: Among thyroid clonotypes expanded above 0.001 frequency, most also appeared in blood.

CDR3 length: 15 amino acids. Trimming pared 1 base from V and 4 bases from J, leaving 13 bases between. The V gene's germline CDR1 is LGHDT and CDR2 YNNKEL (reference sequence). RNA transcripts provided the template for amplifying TCR beta CDR3 regions. HTBI primers were employed in first-round RT-PCR, then a second-round multiplex PCR followed. TCRdb re-called the multiplex PCR reads with MiXCR, one entry per CDR3 protein. The sample shows hundreds of thousands of distinct CDR3 sequences, over 20% of them seen only once. This clonotype was seen repeatedly, ten times or more. Its antigen is currently unknown.

Specimen: peripheral blood. This sequence joins TRBV3-1 and TRBJ1-1; perhaps TRBD1 as D (6 bases). This sequence was found in a woman aged 18 to 35 with stable Graves' hyperthyroidism. CDR3 loop: CASSQVPGAGTEAFF. The CDR3 DNA sequence: TGTGCCAGCAGCCAAGTCCCGGGGGCCGGCACTGAAGCTTTCTTT.